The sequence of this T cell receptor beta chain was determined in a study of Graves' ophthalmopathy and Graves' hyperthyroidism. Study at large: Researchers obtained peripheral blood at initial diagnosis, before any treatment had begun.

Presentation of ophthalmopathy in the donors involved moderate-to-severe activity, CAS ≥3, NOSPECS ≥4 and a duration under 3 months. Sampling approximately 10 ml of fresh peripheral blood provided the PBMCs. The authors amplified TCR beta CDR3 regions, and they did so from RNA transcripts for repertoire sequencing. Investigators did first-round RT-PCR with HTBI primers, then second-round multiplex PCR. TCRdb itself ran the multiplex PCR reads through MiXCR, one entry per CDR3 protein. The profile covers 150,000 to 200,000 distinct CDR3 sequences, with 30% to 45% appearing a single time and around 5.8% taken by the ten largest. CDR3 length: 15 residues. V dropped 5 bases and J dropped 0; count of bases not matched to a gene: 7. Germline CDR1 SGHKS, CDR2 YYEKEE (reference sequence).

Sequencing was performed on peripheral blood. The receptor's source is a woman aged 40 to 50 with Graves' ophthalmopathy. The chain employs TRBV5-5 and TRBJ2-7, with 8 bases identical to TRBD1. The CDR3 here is CASSSGQGTSYEQYF. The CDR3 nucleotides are TGTGCCAGCAGTTCCGGACAGGGCACCTCCTACGAGCAGTACTTC.